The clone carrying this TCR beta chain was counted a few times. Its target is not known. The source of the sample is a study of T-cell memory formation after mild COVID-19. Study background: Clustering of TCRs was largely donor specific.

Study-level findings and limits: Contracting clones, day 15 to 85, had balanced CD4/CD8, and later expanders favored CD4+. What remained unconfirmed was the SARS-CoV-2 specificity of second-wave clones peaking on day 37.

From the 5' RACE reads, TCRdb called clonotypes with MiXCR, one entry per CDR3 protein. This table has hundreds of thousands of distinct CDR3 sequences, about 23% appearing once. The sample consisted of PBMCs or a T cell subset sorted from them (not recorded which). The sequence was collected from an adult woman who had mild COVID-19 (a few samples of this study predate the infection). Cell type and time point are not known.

CDR3 protein: CSATGTSGRPRETQYF. The CDR3 nucleotides read TGCAGTGCCACTGGGACTAGCGGGAGGCCCCGGGAGACCCAGTACTTC. The chain employs TRBV20-1 and TRBJ2-5; 15 bases match TRBD2. Germline CDR1 reads DFQATT; CDR2 reads SNEGSKA (reference sequence). CDR3 length equals 16 residues. The V segment lost 6 bases and the J segment 5 bases; nucleotides outside the gene matches: 10.